This T cell receptor (beta chain) originates from a study of post-analysis software for immune sequencing data (dated by TCRdb to about 2015). The study in broad terms: Recorded disease courses included relapsing-remitting, secondary progressive and progressive-relapsing multiple sclerosis, with some patients lacking subtype annotation. Patient repertoires were compared against some twelve previously published healthy control repertoires from donors aged about 6 to 28 years. A subset of samples was prepared in parallel using single-end sample barcoding, then pooled and co-amplified after Illumina adapter ligation. The paper as a whole reports these results and caveats: Significantly lower normalized Chao1 diversity was found in multiple sclerosis patients than in controls, suggesting substantial peripheral T-cell clonal expansion. Patients showed significantly higher frequencies than controls for about 5 TRBV segments, among them TRBV5-6, TRBV5-1 and TRBV20-1. Strong co-clustering of samples prepared in the same batch was shown by direct clustering with F measure, prompting a batch-effect correction. The multiple sclerosis patient group was slightly younger than the control group.

Inclusive of the bounding cysteine and phenylalanine, the CDR3 is 17 residues long. Only CDR3 DNA is held: 51 bases, read in frame from base 1. From V the trimming removes 3 bases and from J it removes 0 bases, while the gene matches leave 7 bases of the junction unaccounted for. CDR1 and CDR2 (LGHNT, FRNRAP) derive from the germline V gene. To demonstrate the VDJtools post-analysis software, TCR beta repertoires were profiled from the peripheral blood of 10 to 15 young patients with multiple sclerosis. The patients with multiple sclerosis were children and adolescents between about 6 and 17 years of age. Libraries were constructed by PCR. TCRdb shows the sequencer as Illumina HiSeq 2500. Unique molecular identifiers were incorporated into TCR beta cDNA libraries to reduce PCR and sequencing biases. Approximately 500,000 cDNA molecules were obtained for every 1 to 10 million input T cells, so each molecule roughly corresponded to one T cell. The patient libraries were prepared and sequenced with the same protocol used for the earlier healthy control dataset. Samples belonging to the same batch were prepared together, multiplexed and sequenced on a shared HiSeq lane. Turning to the authors' computational methods: MIGEC was used to process the raw barcoded reads, and molecular identifier groups with only a single read were discarded before consensus assembly and CDR3 extraction. VDJtools was used for post-analysis of the clonotype tables, with diversity normalized by down-sampling every dataset to the smallest sample size. Repertoire overlap clustering matched CDR3 amino acid but not nucleotide sequences to correct batch-related cross-sample contamination. TCRdb reprocessing: public reads trimmed at Q25 with fastp, clones called with MiXCR, in-frame beta chains kept. Rows merge per CDR3 protein into single entries with the most common DNA and genes. The V and J calls were not made by the authors but by TCRdb's processing. This sample has some 700,000 distinct CDR3 sequences in its table, and approximately 59% of those were observed once. The ten largest make up 11% of the sample.

In the case of this clonotype: The target of this receptor is not known. Nothing much larger sits one base from this clone, and base qualities are not available.

The receptor was derived from a girl aged 2 to 9 with multiple sclerosis. Sequencing was done on a sample of blood. The chain was built from TRBV12-5 and TRBJ1-5; TRBD1 fits 8 bases in the junction. The DNA sequence is given as TGTGCTAGTGGTTTAGGACAGGGCCGATATAGCAATCAGCCCCAGCATTTT. The translation is CASGLGQGRYSNQPQHF.